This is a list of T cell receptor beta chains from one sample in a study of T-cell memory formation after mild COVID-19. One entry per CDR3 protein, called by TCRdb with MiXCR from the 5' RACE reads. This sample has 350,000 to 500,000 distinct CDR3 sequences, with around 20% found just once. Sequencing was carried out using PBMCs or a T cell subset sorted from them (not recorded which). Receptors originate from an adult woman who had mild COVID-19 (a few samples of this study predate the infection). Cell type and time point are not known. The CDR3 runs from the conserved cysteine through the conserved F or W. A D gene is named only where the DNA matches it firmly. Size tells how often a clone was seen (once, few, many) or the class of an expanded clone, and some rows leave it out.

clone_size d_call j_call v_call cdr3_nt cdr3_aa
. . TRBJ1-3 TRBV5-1 TGCGCCAGCAGCTTGAACCGGGAGCGAGGAAACACCATATATTTT CASSLNRERGNTIYF
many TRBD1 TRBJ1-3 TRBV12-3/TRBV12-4 TGTGCCAGCAGTGGCAGGGGGCTTGGAAACACCATATATTTT CASSGRGLGNTIYF
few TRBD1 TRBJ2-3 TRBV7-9 TGTGCCAGCAGCTCCTTTATGGACAGGGCTTCCCCTCTAGGCACAGATACGCAGTATTTT CASSSFMDRASPLGTDTQYF
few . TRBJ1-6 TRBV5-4 TGTGCCAGCAGCTTGAATCGGGGGTATTCACCCCTCCACTTT CASSLNRGYSPLHF
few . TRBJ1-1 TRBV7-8 TGTGCCAGCAGCTTAGGTCACCCGGGGCAGAACACTGAAGCTTTCTTT CASSLGHPGQNTEAFF
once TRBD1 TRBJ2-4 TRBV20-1 TGCAGTGCCTTAGGGGACAGGGTGTTTTATGCCAAAAACATTCAGTACTTC CSALGDRVFYAKNIQYF
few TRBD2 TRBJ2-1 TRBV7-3 TGTGCCAGCAGCTCTGGGCTAGCGGGTAGATACAATGAGCAGTTCTTC CASSSGLAGRYNEQFF
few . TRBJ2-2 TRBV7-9 TGTGCCAGCAGCTGGAGGGGAACCGGGGAGCTGTTTTTT CASSWRGTGELFF
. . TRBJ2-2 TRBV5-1 TGCGCCAGCAGCTCCAACGGGGGCACCGGGGAGCTGTTTTTT CASSSNGGTGELFF
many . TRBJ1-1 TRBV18 TGTGCCAGCAGCCCGGACTTGAACACTGAAGCTTTCTTT CASSPDLNTEAFF
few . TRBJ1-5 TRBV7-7 TGTGCCAGCAGCTTTTTGGGGCCCGGGAATCAGCCCCAGCATTTT CASSFLGPGNQPQHF
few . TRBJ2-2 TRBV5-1 TGCGCCAGCAGCTTGCCGGGAACGAACACCGGGGAGCTGTTTTTT CASSLPGTNTGELFF
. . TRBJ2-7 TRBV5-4 TGTGCCAGCAGTATCGATTATCTCGAGCAGTACTTC CASSIDYLEQYF
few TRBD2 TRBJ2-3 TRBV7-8 TGTGCCAGCAGCTCGGGCCAAGCGGGAGGGCAACCAGATACGCAGTATTTT CASSSGQAGGQPDTQYF
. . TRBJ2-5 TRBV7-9 TGTGCCAGCAGCTTAGAGACAGGAGAAATCCAAGAGACCCAGTACTTC CASSLETGEIQETQYF
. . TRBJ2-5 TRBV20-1 TGCAGTGCTTCCTCCTATGAGACCCAGTACTTC CSASSYETQYF
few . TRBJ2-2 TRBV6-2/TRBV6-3 TGTGCCAGCAGTTACCCTACGGCTAGAATCACCGGGGAGCTGTTTTTT CASSYPTARITGELFF
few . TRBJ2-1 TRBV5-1 TGCGCCAGCAGCTTAGGACAGATGGGGAATGAGCAGTTCTTC CASSLGQMGNEQFF
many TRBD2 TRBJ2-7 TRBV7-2 TGTGCCAGCAGCTTAGTCGGGCTAGCGGGAGGGCCCGAGCAGTACTTC CASSLVGLAGGPEQYF
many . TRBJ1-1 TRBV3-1 TGTGCCAGCAGCCAAGTTAGCACTGAAGCTTTCTTT CASSQVSTEAFF
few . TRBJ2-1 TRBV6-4 TGTGCCAGCAGTGACTCGATTAACAATGAGCAGTTCTTC CASSDSINNEQFF
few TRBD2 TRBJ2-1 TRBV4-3 TGCGCCAGCAGCCAAGAAATGGTCCTAGCGGGAGCCAACAATGAGCAGTTCTTC CASSQEMVLAGANNEQFF
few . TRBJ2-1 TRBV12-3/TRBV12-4 TGTGCCAGCAGTCTGTACAGGGATGAGCAGTTCTTC CASSLYRDEQFF
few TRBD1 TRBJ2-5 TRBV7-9 TGTGCCAGCAGCTTAGGCGGGACAGGGTTTCAAGAGACCCAGTACTTC CASSLGGTGFQETQYF
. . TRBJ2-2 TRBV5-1 TGCGCCAGCAATCCGGGTGGTGGCACCGGGGAGCTGTTTTTT CASNPGGGTGELFF
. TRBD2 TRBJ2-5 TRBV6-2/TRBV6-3 TGTGCCAGCAGTACCGGGACTAGCGGGCCGAAGACCCAGTACTTC CASSTGTSGPKTQYF
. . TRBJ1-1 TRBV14 TGTGCCAGCAGCCAAGCGGGTGCGAAGGGCACTGAAGCTTTCTTT CASSQAGAKGTEAFF
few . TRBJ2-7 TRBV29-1 TGCAGCGGTGGGGACCCCCATAGCGAGCAGTACTTC CSGGDPHSEQYF
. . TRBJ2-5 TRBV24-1 TGTGCCACCAGTGTCGGGGGTAACCAAGAGACCCAGTACTTC CATSVGGNQETQYF
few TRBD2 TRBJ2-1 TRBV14 TGTGCCAGCAGCCACCGGACCCTAGCGGGGACTTACAATGAGCAGTTCTTC CASSHRTLAGTYNEQFF
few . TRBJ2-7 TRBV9 TGTGCCAGCAGCCCCCTAGCAGAGAACTACGAGCAGTACTTC CASSPLAENYEQYF
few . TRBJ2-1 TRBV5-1 TGCGCCAGCAGCTTGAAGGGGCCTGGGAATGAGCAGTTCTTC CASSLKGPGNEQFF
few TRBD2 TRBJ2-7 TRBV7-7 TGTGCCAATGGGGCCGGAGCTAGCGGGGGGCGATACGAGCAGTACTTC CANGAGASGGRYEQYF
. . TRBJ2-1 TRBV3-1 TGTGCCAGCAGCCAAAGCCAGGACAGAATATTCTTC CASSQSQDRIFF
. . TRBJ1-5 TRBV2 TGTGCCAGCAGTGGTTGGGCCACTCAGCCCCAGCATTTT CASSGWATQPQHF
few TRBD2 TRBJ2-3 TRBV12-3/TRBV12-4 TGTGCCACCGTCCCGGGACTAGCGGGGGGGGTCAGCACAGATACGCAGTATTTT CATVPGLAGGVSTDTQYF
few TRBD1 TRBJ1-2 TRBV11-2 TGTGCCAGCAGCTCCGGACAGGGAAGGTATGACGGCTACACCTTC CASSSGQGRYDGYTF
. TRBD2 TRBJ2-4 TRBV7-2 TGTGCCAGCAGCCGAACCGGGACTAGCGGAAATATAGCCAAAAACATTCAGTACTTC CASSRTGTSGNIAKNIQYF
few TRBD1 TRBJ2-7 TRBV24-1 TGTGCCACCAGTGATTGGACAGGAGAGCAGTACTTC CATSDWTGEQYF
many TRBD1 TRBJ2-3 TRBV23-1 TGCGCCAGCACCAGAGGACAGGGGGCCTGTGCAGATACGCAGTATTTT CASTRGQGACADTQYF
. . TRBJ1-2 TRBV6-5 TGTGCCAGCAGTTACTTCAGAGCCTATGGCTACACCTTC CASSYFRAYGYTF
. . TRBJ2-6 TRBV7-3 TGTGCCAGCAGCTTCGACGGTAGCTCTGGGGCCAACGTCCTGACTTTC CASSFDGSSGANVLTF
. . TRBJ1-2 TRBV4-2 TGTGCCAGCAGCCAACCGCTCGTGGGACCGTCGAACTATGGCTACACCTTC CASSQPLVGPSNYGYTF
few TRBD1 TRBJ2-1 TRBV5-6 TGTGCCAGCAGCCATCTGGCAGGGGGTGGCGAGCAGTTCTTC CASSHLAGGGEQFF
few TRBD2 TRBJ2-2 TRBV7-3 TGTGCCAGCAGCTCACTAGCGGGGGCGAACACCGGGGAGCTGTTTTTT CASSSLAGANTGELFF
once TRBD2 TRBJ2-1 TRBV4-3 TGCGCCAGCAGTCAAAGACTAGCGAACTACAATGAGCAGTTCTTC CASSQRLANYNEQFF
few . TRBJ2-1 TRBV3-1 TGTGCCAGCAGCCAAGGGACCTACAATGAGCAGTTCTTC CASSQGTYNEQFF
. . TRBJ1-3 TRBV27 TGTGCCAGCAGTTTATCAATTAGCTCTGGAAACACCATATATTTT CASSLSISSGNTIYF
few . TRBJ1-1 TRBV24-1 TGTGCCACAACCGGGACGGACCCAAGGGCTTTCTTT CATTGTDPRAFF
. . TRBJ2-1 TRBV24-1 TGTGCCACCAGTGATCCTACCGGTCCTAATCCCAGTGAGCAGTTCTTC CATSDPTGPNPSEQFF